Sequencing of this T cell receptor beta chain was carried out in a study of beta chain features in type 1 diabetes. The entirety of the isolated RNA underwent reverse transcription, so expressed TCRB transcripts were sequenced. Clones were sequenced by immunoSEQ multiplex PCR, and TCRdb holds only the in-frame ones, with some missing. The sample consists of some 240,000 clones, around 15% of them appearing once. With regard to this clone: The antigen is not known.

Study observations and caveats: A moderate, significant TCRB CDR3 shortening appeared in type 1 diabetes across four CD4+ subsets.

The material sequenced was naive CD4+ T cells from blood. This receptor was taken from a man younger than 45 with type 1 diabetes.

CDR3 residues: CASKTGAPNTEAFF. For the CDR3, the DNA is TGCGCCAGCAAAACAGGGGCACCGAACACTGAAGCTTTCTTT. V usage is TRBV5-1 and J usage is TRBJ1-1, with TRBD1 identical over 7 bases. The CDR3 loop spans 14 amino acids. Germline V gene sequence: CDR1 SGHRS, CDR2 YFSETQ. V dropped 6 bases and J dropped 1; count of bases not matched to a gene: 6.